This record concerns one T cell receptor (beta chain) sequence. The data originate from a study of blood T cells in healthy people across ages. Alongside a J-beta primer mix, a sample-barcoded 5' primer served in a second PCR lasting roughly 6 to 11 cycles. TCRdb passed the 5' RACE reads through MiXCR, listing each CDR3 protein once. In the table there are around 1,000,000 distinct CDR3 sequences, less than 25% of which are singletons. V gave up 5 bases and J gave up 7 bases, with 15 bases separating them. Germline V gene sequence: CDR1 LNHDA, CDR2 SQIVND (reference sequence). CDR3 length equals 13 residues. This sample was shared with a second study, whose subject was T cells of mothers and their children. Turning to that study: Slightly higher, non-significant overlap characterized related mother-child pairs relative to unrelated pairs.

The material sequenced was blood. The J gene is TRBJ2-7, the V gene TRBV19; no reliable D call. The source is a girl aged 2-10 years in good health. CDR3 sequence (DNA): TGTGCCAGTAGTTCGTCAGCCTCAGAGGAGCAGTACTTC. Translating gives CASSSSASEEQYF.